The 11 T cell receptor beta chains in this list originate from one sample, sequenced in a study of blood T cell repertoires in COVID-19. The repertoire was sequenced with immunoSEQ multiplex PCR; TCRdb's copy has only in-frame clones and lacks some. Counted here are about 73,000 clones, 65% to 85% occurring once; the ten biggest clones make up 5.3%. The sequenced sample consisted of peripheral blood. The source is a man in his fifties or sixties with active COVID-19.

The rearrangement joins TRBV7-2 to TRBJ2-3, with D possibly TRBD1 on 7 matching bases. The CDR3 length is 16 residues. Per germline, CDR1 SGHTA and CDR2 FQGNSA. Trimming stripped 5 bases from V and 0 bases from J, with 15 bases between. CDR3 in DNA: TGTGCCAGCAGCCTACGCGGGACAGTAAGCACAGATACGCAGTATTTT. Protein product: CASSLRGTVSTDTQYF.

V gene TRBV7-6 combines with J gene TRBJ2-7; D remains unclear. This CDR3 spans 12 amino acids. Germline V gene data show CDR1 as SGHVS and CDR2 as FNYEAQ. Trimming shortened V by 4 bases and J by 0 bases, and 4 bases separated the two germline ends. Here the CDR3 reads CASSSNSYEQYF. The CDR3 nucleotides are TGTGCCAGCAGCTCTAACTCCTACGAGCAGTACTTC. The whole variable domain, filled in from reference TRBV7-6 and TRBJ2-7, reads GAGVSQSPRYKVTKRGQDVALRCDPISGHVSLYWYRQALGQGPEFLTYFNYEAQQDKSGLPNDRFSAERPEGSISTLTIQRTEQRDSAMYRCASSSNSYEQYFGPGTRLTVT.

The chain employs TRBV3-1 (or the pseudogene TRBV3-2) and TRBJ2-1; 12 bases match TRBD1. The CDR3 totals 16 residues. V lost 1 base, J lost 9 bases, and 7 bases stayed unmatched. Germline-derived CDR1 and CDR2 are LGHDT and YNNKEL (reference sequence). This chain's CDR3 is CASSQGLGTGGTEQFF. CDR3 DNA: TGTGCCAGCAGCCAAGGGCTCGGGACAGGGGGCACTGAGCAGTTCTTC.

This clone came up once. V gene TRBV28 combines with J gene TRBJ1-5, with 8 positions matching TRBD1. This CDR3 has 12 residues. V lost 11 bases and J lost 4; bases outside the gene matches: 4. Germline V gene data show CDR1 as MDHEN and CDR2 as SYDVKM. This chain's CDR3 is CASRDRNQPQHF. In DNA form, the CDR3 reads TGTGCCTCCCGGGACAGGAATCAGCCCCAGCATTTT.

V is TRBV29-1 and J is TRBJ2-7, with 9 bases that match TRBD2. The germline CDR1 and CDR2 sequences are SQVTM and ANQGSEA. V shed 8 bases, J shed 4 bases, and the junction held 12 bases outside the gene matches. CDR3 length: 14 residues. The DNA for the CDR3 is TGCAGCCCAGGTTGGCGGGAGGGCCCTTACGAGCAGTACTTC. This codes for CSPGWREGPYEQYF.

The rearrangement links TRBV27 to TRBJ2-5; tentative D call: TRBD2 (6 bases). The CDR3 is made up of 16 amino acids. The V end lost 2 bases, the J end lost 1 base, and 14 bases lay between the germline ends. CDR1 and CDR2 from the germline V gene are MNHEY and SMNVEV (reference sequence). The CDR3 nucleotides read TGTGCCAGCAGTTTACGGGGACTCCTCTTCCAAGAGACCCAGTACTTC. Translating it yields CASSLRGLLFQETQYF.

The gene calls are TRBV5-1 and TRBJ1-2; D perhaps matches TRBD1 (5 bases). Trimming removed 0 bases from V and 0 bases from J, with 18 bases in between. Germline CDR1 SGHRS, CDR2 YFSETQ. This CDR3 comprises 18 residues. Here the CDR3 reads CASSLDPDLTETNYGYTF. The CDR3 DNA sequence: TGCGCCAGCAGCTTGGATCCGGACCTGACAGAAACTAACTATGGCTACACCTTC.

V and J are TRBV10-3 and TRBJ2-7; 7 positions agree with TRBD1. This CDR3 has 14 amino acids. Germline assignment: CDR1 ENHRY and CDR2 SYGVKD. Trimming took 4 bases from V and 2 from J; bases not matched to a gene: 5. CDR3 bases: TGTGCCATCAGTGGCTTAGGGACAGCCTACGAGCAGTACTTC. It encodes CAISGLGTAYEQYF.

The V call is TRBV7-2, the J call TRBJ2-7; 11 positions match TRBD2. The V segment lost 4 bases and the J segment 2 bases; nucleotides outside the gene matches: 1. Germline V gives CDR1 SGHTA, CDR2 FQGNSA. CDR3 size: 14 residues. This CDR3 is CASSSTSGAYEQYF. The DNA for the CDR3 is TGTGCCAGCAGCTCGACTAGCGGGGCCTACGAGCAGTACTTC.

The gene calls are TRBV7-9 and TRBJ2-7; possibly TRBD2 for D (6 bases). The germline CDR1 and CDR2 sequences are SEHNR and FQNEAQ (reference sequence). The CDR3 has 14 residues. V lost 8 bases and J lost 6, with 20 bases in between. CDR3 sequence (DNA): TGTGCCAGCCGACCAGGGCTCTCCGGGGGCGAGCAGTACTTC. Translating it yields CASRPGLSGGEQYF.

V usage is TRBV6-5 and J usage is TRBJ1-2, with D maybe TRBD1 (5 bases). V gave up 8 bases and J gave up 3 bases, with 10 bases separating them. CDR3 size: 12 residues. Germline V gene lookup returns CDR1 MNHEY and CDR2 SVGAGI. Written as DNA, the CDR3 is TGTGCCAGCCGAAGGGGTGACTATGGCTACACCTTC. Amino acids: CASRRGDYGYTF.